This T cell receptor beta chain stems from a study of blood T cell repertoires in COVID-19. Across the study: The United States, Italy and Spain supplied acute and convalescent COVID-19 samples. In each case, the material was cDNA or gDNA derived from T cells, B-cell-depleted T cells, or PBMCs.

Germline-derived CDR1 and CDR2 are SGHDT and YYEEEE. This CDR3 has 16 residues. V gave up 0 bases and J gave up 1 base, with 13 bases separating them. Here immunoSEQ multiplex PCR was the method, and the copy in TCRdb shows in-frame clones only, minus some. The sample has fewer than 200,000 clones; approximately 86% are singletons. This sequence joins TRBV5-6 and TRBJ1-1; D not certain. The TCR sequence derives from a man aged 45 to 65 with active or convalescent COVID-19. Sequenced sample: peripheral blood. CDR3 coding DNA: TGTGCCAGCAGCTTGGCGTCAGGTCCGGCGAACACTGAAGCTTTCTTT. Protein product: CASSLASGPANTEAFF.